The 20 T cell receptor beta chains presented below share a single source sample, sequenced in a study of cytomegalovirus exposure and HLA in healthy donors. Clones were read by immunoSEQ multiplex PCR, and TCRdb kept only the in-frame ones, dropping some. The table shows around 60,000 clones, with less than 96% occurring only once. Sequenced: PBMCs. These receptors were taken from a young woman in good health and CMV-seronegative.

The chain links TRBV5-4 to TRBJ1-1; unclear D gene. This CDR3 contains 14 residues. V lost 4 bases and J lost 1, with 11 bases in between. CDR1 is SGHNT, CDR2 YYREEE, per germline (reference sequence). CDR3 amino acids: CASSPLGGNTEAFF. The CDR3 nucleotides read TGTGCCAGCAGCCCCCTTGGCGGGAACACTGAAGCTTTCTTT.

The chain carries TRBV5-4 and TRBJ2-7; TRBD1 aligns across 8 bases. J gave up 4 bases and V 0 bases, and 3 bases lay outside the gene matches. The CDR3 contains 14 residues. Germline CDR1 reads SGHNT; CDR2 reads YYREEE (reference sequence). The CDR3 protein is CASSLGDRSYEQYF. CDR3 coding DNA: TGTGCCAGCAGCTTGGGGGACAGGAGTTACGAGCAGTACTTC.

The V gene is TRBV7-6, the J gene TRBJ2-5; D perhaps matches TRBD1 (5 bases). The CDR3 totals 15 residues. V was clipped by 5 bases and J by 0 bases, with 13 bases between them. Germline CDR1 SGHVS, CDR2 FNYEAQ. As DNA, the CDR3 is TGTGCCAGCAGCACCAGACAGACCCACCAAGAGACCCAGTACTTC. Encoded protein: CASSTRQTHQETQYF. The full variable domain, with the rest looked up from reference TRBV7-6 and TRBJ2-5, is GAGVSQSPRYKVTKRGQDVALRCDPISGHVSLYWYRQALGQGPEFLTYFNYEAQQDKSGLPNDRFSAERPEGSISTLTIQRTEQRDSAMYRCASSTRQTHQETQYFGPGTRLLVL.

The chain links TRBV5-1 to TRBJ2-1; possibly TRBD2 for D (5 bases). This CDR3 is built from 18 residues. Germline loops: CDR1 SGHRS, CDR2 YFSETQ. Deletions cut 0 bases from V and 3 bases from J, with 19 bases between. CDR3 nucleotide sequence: TGCGCCAGCAGCTTGGGCCTAGCCAGAGATGGGCACTACAATGAGCAGTTCTTC. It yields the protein CASSLGLARDGHYNEQFF.

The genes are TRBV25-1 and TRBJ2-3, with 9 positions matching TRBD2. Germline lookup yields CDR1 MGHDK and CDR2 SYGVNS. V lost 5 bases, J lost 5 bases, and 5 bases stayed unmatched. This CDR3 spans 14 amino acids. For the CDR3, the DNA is TGTGCCAGCAGTAGCGGGAGGTCGGGAGATACGCAGTATTTT. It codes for CASSSGRSGDTQYF.

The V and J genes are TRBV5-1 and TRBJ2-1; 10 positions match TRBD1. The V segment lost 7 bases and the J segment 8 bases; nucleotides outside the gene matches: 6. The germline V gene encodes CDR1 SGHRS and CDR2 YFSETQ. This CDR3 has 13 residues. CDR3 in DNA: TGCGCCAGCGGGACAGGGGCCGCGGATGAGCAGTTCTTC. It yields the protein CASGTGAADEQFF.

The CDR3 reads CASSPPGGAGELFF. The CDR3 DNA follows: TGTGCCAGCAGCCCCCCCGGAGGCGCCGGGGAGCTGTTTTTT. This chain links TRBV9 with TRBJ2-2, with a possible D match to TRBD2 (5 bases). V lost 4 bases to trimming and J lost 6 bases, with 13 bases between them. CDR1 SGDLS and CDR2 YYNGEE come from the germline V gene. The CDR3 totals 14 residues.

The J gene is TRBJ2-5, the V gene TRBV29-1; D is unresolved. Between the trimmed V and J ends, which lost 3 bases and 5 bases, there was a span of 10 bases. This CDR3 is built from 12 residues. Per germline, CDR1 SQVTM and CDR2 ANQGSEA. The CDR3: CSVELYGETQYF. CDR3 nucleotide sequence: TGCAGCGTTGAGTTGTACGGGGAGACCCAGTACTTC. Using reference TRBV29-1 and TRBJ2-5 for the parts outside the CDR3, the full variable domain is SAVISQKPSRDICQRGTSLTIQCQVDSQVTMMFWYRQQPGQSLTLIATANQGSEATYESGFVIDKFPISRPNLTFSTLTVSNMSPEDSSIYLCSVELYGETQYFGPGTRLLVL.

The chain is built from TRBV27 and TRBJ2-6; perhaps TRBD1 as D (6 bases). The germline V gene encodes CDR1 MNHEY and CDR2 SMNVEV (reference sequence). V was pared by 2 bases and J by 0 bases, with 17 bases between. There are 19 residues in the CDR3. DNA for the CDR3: TGTGCCAGCAGTTTAGGAGCAGGGGCCAACCTCTCTGGGGCCAACGTCCTGACTTTC. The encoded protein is CASSLGAGANLSGANVLTF.

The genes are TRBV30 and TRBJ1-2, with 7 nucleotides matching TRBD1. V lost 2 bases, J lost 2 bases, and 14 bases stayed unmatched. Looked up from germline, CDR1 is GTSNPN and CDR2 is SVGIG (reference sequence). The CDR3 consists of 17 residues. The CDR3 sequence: CAWSPTPPTGLNYGYTF. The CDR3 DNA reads TGTGCCTGGAGTCCCACCCCCCCGACAGGGTTGAACTATGGCTACACCTTC.

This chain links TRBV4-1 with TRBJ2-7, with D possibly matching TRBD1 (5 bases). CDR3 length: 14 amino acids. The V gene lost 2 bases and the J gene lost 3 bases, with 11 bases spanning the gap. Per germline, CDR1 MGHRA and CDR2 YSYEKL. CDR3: CASSQQGRNYEQYF. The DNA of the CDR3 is TGCGCCAGCAGCCAACAGGGCCGAAACTACGAGCAGTACTTC.

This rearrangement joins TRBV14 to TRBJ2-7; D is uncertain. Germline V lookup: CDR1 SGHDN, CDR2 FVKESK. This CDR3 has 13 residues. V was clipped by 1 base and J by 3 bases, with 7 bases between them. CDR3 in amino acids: CASSQGLVYEQYF. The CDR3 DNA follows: TGTGCCAGCAGCCAAGGGCTCGTCTACGAGCAGTACTTC.

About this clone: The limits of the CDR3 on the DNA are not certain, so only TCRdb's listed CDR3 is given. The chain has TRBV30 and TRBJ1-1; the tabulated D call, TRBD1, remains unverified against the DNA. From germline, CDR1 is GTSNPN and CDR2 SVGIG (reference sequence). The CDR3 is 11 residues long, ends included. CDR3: CAWGQGAETFF.

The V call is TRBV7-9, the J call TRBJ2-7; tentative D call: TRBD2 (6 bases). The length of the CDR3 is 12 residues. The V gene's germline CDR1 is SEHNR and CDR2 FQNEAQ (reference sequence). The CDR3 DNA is TGTGTGGGGGGAGCCGCCCCGGGGGAGCAGTACTTC. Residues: CVGGAAPGEQYF.

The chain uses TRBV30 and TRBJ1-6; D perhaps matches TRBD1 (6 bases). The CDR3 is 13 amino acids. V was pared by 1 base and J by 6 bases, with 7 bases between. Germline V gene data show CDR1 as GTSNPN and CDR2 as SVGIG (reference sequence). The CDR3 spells CAWSEQGNSPLHF. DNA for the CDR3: TGTGCCTGGAGTGAACAGGGTAATTCACCCCTCCACTTT.

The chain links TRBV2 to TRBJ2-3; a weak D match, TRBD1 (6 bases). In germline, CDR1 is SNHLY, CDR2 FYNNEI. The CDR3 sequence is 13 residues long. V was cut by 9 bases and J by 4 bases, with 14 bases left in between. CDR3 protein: CARGPRGPDTQYF. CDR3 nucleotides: TGTGCCAGGGGCCCCAGGGGTCCAGATACGCAGTATTTT.

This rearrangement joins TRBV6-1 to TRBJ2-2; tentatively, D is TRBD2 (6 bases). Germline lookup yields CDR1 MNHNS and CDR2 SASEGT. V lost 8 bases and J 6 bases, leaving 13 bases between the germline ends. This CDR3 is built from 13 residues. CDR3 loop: CASERSGSGELFF. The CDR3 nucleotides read TGTGCCAGCGAAAGAAGCGGGTCCGGGGAGCTGTTTTTT.

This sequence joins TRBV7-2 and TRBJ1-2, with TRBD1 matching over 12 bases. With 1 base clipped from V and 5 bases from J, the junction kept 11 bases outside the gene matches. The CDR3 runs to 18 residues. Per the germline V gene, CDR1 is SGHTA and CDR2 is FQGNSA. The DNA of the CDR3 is TGTGCCAGCAGCTTAGTGGGGGACAGGGGGCACCGTGGGTATGGCTACACCTTC. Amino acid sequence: CASSLVGDRGHRGYGYTF.

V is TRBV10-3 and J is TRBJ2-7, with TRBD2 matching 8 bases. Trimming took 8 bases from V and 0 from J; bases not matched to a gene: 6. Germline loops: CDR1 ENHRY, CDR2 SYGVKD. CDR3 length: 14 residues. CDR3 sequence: CAIGREAASYEQYF. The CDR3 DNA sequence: TGTGCCATCGGGCGGGAGGCCGCCTCCTACGAGCAGTACTTC.

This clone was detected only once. The chain's CDR3 is CASTRTSGQTDTQYF. CDR3 coding DNA: TGCGCCAGCACCCGGACTAGCGGACAAACAGATACGCAGTATTTT. The genes are TRBV5-1 and TRBJ2-3; 10 nucleotides line up with TRBD2. The germline CDR1 and CDR2 sequences are SGHRS and YFSETQ. Losses at the gene ends were 6 bases for V and 3 bases for J; bases not matched to a gene: 7. This CDR3 has 15 amino acids. The complete variable domain, with remaining parts taken from reference TRBV5-1 and TRBJ2-3, reads KAGVTQTPRYLIKTRGQQVTLSCSPISGHRSVSWYQQTPGQGLQFLFEYFSETQRNKGNFPGRFSGRQFSNSRSEMNVSTLELGDSALYLCASTRTSGQTDTQYFGPGTRLTVL.